This T cell receptor beta chain was identified during a study of human T cells and chemical hapten exposure. About the research overall: After 6 days, upper back 0.01% DPC patch tests were scored. Study outcomes and limitations: Significantly more large CDR3 similarity clusters were formed by expanded TCRs than by controls.

Germline-derived CDR1 and CDR2 are MDHEN and SYDVKM. The CDR3 totals 12 residues. Trimming stripped 6 bases from V and 7 bases from J, with 13 bases between. Time point noted: pre-sensitization, week 0. Documented treatment: therapeutic diphenylcyclopropenone sensitization with weekly scalp DPC. Investigators collected blood before applying each patch test. This clonotype was detected many times. Its antigen is undetermined. The study used a library that attached unique molecular identifiers to individual cDNA molecules. TCRdb re-called the RACE reads through MiXCR, storing one row per CDR3 protein. The sample shows approximately 400,000 distinct CDR3 sequences, about 5.1% of them seen only once.

The sequencing used whole blood, collected in connection with sensitization to the hapten diphenylcyclopropenone (DPC). The V call is TRBV28, the J call TRBJ2-7, with D perhaps TRBD2 (5 bases). The clonotype was recovered from a woman between 50 and 59 years old with alopecia areata. Some clones in this sample may be carry-over from other donors' samples. The CDR3 region is CASSQRSSEQYF. The CDR3 nucleotides are TGTGCCAGCAGCCAGCGGAGCTCTGAGCAGTACTTC.